This record looks at one T cell receptor beta chain sequence and its context. Study processing details: It was from reference gene primer amplification that nucleated cell counts were estimated. Libraries were prepared by immunoSEQ multiplex PCR; TCRdb keeps only in-frame clonotypes and omits some of them. That table furnishes V, J and clone size, whereas the DNA furnished D and trimming. The table records approximately 380,000 clones, 85% of them present only once. This entry belongs to a study of blood T cell repertoires in COVID-19. Study summary: Samples representing acute and convalescent COVID-19 were sourced from the United States, Italy and Spain. PBMCs, B-cell-depleted T cells, or T cells provided the cDNA or gDNA that made up the material.

Germline V CDR1 and CDR2: MNHEY, SVGAGI. Between the trimmed V and J ends, which lost 5 bases and 7 bases, there was a span of 20 bases. There are 15 residues in the CDR3. Sequencing was carried out using peripheral blood. The chain employs TRBV6-5 and TRBJ1-2; D call uncertain. The sequence derives from a young woman with acute or convalescent COVID-19. The CDR3 spells CASSNPSGSRSGYTF. The CDR3 DNA sequence: TGTGCCAGCAGTAACCCGAGTGGGAGCAGGAGTGGCTACACCTTC.